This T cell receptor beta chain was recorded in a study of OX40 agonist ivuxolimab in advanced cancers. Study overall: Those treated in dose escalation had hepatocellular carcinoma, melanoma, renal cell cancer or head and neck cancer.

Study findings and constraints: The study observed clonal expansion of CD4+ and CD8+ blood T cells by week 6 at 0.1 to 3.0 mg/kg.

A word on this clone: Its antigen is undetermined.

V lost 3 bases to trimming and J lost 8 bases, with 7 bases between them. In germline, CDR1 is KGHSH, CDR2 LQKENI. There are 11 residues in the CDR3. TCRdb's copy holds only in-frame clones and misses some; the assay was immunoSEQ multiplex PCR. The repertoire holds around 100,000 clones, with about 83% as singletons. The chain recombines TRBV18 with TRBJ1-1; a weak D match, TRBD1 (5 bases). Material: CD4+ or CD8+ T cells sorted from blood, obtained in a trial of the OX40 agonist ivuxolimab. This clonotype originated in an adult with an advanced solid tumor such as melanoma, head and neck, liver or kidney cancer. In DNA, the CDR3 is TGTGCCAGCTCACCGGGACCGGAAGCTTTCTTT. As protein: CASSPGPEAFF.